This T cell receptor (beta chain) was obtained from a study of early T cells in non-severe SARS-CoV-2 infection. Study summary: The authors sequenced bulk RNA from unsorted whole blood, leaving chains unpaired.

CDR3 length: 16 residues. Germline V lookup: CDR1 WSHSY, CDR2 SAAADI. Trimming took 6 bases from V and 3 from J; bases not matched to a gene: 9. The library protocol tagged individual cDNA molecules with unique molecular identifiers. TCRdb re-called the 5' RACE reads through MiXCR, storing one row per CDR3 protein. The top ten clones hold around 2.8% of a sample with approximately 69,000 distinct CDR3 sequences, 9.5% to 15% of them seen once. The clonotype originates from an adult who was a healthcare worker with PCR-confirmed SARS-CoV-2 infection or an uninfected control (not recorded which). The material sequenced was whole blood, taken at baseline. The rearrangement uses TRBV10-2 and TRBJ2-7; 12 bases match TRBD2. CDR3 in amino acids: CASSPTSGGAYYEQYF. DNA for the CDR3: TGCGCCAGCAGCCCGACTAGCGGGGGAGCCTACTACGAGCAGTACTTC.